Only a few counts were recorded for the clone carrying this T cell receptor beta chain. The entry originates in a study of identical twins. One entry per CDR3 protein results from TCRdb running MiXCR on the 5' RACE reads. The profile shows fewer than 500,000 distinct CDR3 sequences, 20% to 25% of them singletons. The CDR3 length is 15 residues. V gave up 6 bases and J gave up 2 bases; unmatched junction bases: 7. This sample was shared with a second study, whose subject was T cells expressing NK-cell markers.

The TCR originated in a woman under 30 in good health. Sequenced: CD4+ T cells sorted from blood. The V and J genes are TRBV12-3 or TRBV12-4 and TRBJ2-7, with TRBD2 identical over 10 bases. The DNA of the CDR3 is TGTGCCAGCAGCCTCCGGACTAGCGGCACCTACGAGCAGTACTTC. It translates to CASSLRTSGTYEQYF.